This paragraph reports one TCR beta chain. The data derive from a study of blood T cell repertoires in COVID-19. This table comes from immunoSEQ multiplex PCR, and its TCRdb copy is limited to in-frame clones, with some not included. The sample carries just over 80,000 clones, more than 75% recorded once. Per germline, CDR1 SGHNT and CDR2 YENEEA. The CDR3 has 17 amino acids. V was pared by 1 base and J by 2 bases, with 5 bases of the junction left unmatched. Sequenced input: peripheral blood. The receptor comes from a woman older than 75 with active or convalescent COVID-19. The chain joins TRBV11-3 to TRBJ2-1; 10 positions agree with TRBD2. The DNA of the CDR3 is TGTGCCAGCAGCTTAGTTCTAGCGGGGGACCCCTACAATGAGCAGTTCTTC. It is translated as CASSLVLAGDPYNEQFF.